Presented here are 19 T cell receptor beta chains from one specimen sequenced in a study of cytomegalovirus exposure and HLA in healthy donors. Data came from immunoSEQ multiplex PCR; TCRdb stores just in-frame clones and leaves some out. The sample lists 45,000 to 65,000 clones, roughly 87% occurring once. The sequenced sample consisted of PBMCs. All receptors come from a young woman in good health and CMV-seronegative.

This chain uses TRBV27 with TRBJ2-2; D is ambiguous. The CDR3 contains 14 residues. V shed 3 bases and J shed 5 bases, with 10 bases lying between them. Germline V lookup: CDR1 MNHEY, CDR2 SMNVEV (reference sequence). CDR3 residues: CASSFRRVTGELFF. DNA for the CDR3: TGTGCCAGCAGTTTCCGCCGAGTAACCGGGGAGCTGTTTTTT.

The chain recombines TRBV4-1 with TRBJ1-1; TRBD1 might be the D (6 bases). The germline V and J ends were trimmed by 6 bases and 1 base, with 12 bases remaining between them. Germline V lookup: CDR1 MGHRA, CDR2 YSYEKL. The CDR3 is 14 residues long. The chain's CDR3 is CASRLNRENTEAFF. Written as DNA, the CDR3 is TGCGCCAGCAGACTAAACAGGGAGAACACTGAAGCTTTCTTT.

This chain joins TRBV18 and TRBJ2-2, with 7 bases that match TRBD1. The CDR3 covers 16 residues. Germline assignment: CDR1 KGHSH and CDR2 LQKENI. J lost 3 bases, V lost 4 bases, and 8 bases had no gene match. The CDR3 DNA reads TGTGCCAGCTCACGAACCGGGACAGTCGACACCGGGGAGCTGTTTTTT. It encodes CASSRTGTVDTGELFF.

V is TRBV6-5 and J is TRBJ1-1; 8 bases map to TRBD1. The CDR3 sequence is 14 residues long. Per the germline V gene, CDR1 is MNHEY and CDR2 is SVGAGI. Losses at the gene ends were 8 bases for V and 7 bases for J; bases not matched to a gene: 12. The CDR3 sequence is CASLKTGAGGEAFF. CDR3 DNA sequence: TGTGCCAGCCTAAAGACAGGGGCCGGAGGTGAAGCTTTCTTT.

The chain joins TRBV19 to TRBJ2-1; 9 nucleotides align to TRBD2. After removal of 7 bases from V and 6 bases from J, the junction contained 22 bases not matched to a gene. The germline V gene has CDR1 LNHDA and CDR2 SQIVND (reference sequence). This CDR3 is built from 19 residues. In DNA, the CDR3 is TGTGCCAGTACCAGGCGGGGTTCCCGCGGGGGGGCCGTGGGCAATGAGCAGTTCTTC. Residues: CASTRRGSRGGAVGNEQFF. The entire variable domain, with the rest obtained from reference TRBV19 and TRBJ2-1, is as follows: DGGITQSPKYLFRKEGQNVTLSCEQNLNHDAMYWYRQDPGQGLRLIYYSQIVNDFQKGDIAEGYSVSREKKESFPLTVTSAQKNPTAFYLCASTRRGSRGGAVGNEQFFGPGTRLTVL.

This clone was seen only a few times. The rearrangement joins TRBV15 to TRBJ2-7; either TRBD1 or TRBD2 may fit D (8 bases each). This CDR3 region has 15 residues. The germline CDR1 and CDR2 sequences are LNHNV and YYDKDF (reference sequence). V was clipped by 4 bases and J by 2 bases, with 15 bases between them. The CDR3 here is CATSKDRGLAYEQYF. The CDR3, as DNA: TGTGCCACCAGCAAAGACAGGGGACTAGCCTACGAGCAGTACTTC.

The J gene is TRBJ2-2, the V gene TRBV11-2; 13 bases are shared with TRBD2. CDR3 length equals 18 residues. Losses at the gene ends were 6 bases for V and 2 bases for J; bases not matched to a gene: 9. Germline V gene data show CDR1 as SGHAT and CDR2 as FQNNGV. CDR3 protein: CASRRLAGGISNTGELFF. CDR3 nucleotide sequence: TGTGCCAGCAGGCGACTAGCGGGAGGAATCAGCAACACCGGGGAGCTGTTTTTT.

V is TRBV11-2 and J is TRBJ2-2; D gene unclear. CDR1 is SGHAT and CDR2 is FQNNGV in the germline V gene. Trimming took 0 bases from V and 2 from J, leaving 10 bases between them. This CDR3 contains 16 residues. Here the CDR3 DNA reads TGTGCCAGCAGCTTAGAGTTTCAGGAAAACACCGGGGAGCTGTTTTTT. Amino acid sequence: CASSLEFQENTGELFF.

This chain links TRBV10-3 with TRBJ1-1; D perhaps matches TRBD1 (6 bases). This CDR3 spans 14 amino acids. The V and J ends lost 4 bases and 0 bases respectively, with 9 bases between them. The germline CDR1 and CDR2 sequences are ENHRY and SYGVKD. The DNA of the CDR3 is TGTGCCATCAGTGGGACAGCCATGAACACTGAAGCTTTCTTT. Its protein is CAISGTAMNTEAFF.

V is TRBV7-9 and J is TRBJ2-3, with a weak D call TRBD2 (5 bases). Germline assignment: CDR1 SEHNR and CDR2 FQNEAQ (reference sequence). The length of the CDR3 is 16 residues. V was clipped by 5 bases and J by 7 bases, with 22 bases between them. CDR3 amino acids: CASSPAAGDGRNTQYF. The CDR3 nucleotides read TGTGCCAGCAGCCCCGCGGCCGGGGATGGACGGAATACGCAGTATTTT.

The genes are TRBV6-4 and TRBJ2-2; no clear D. The V end lost 0 bases, the J end lost 5 bases, and 4 bases lay between the germline ends. CDR1 and CDR2 (germline): MRHNA, SNTAGT. The CDR3 sequence is 13 residues long. CDR3: CASSDSGTGELFF. For the CDR3, the DNA is TGTGCCAGCAGTGACTCCGGGACCGGGGAGCTGTTTTTT.

This chain joins TRBV18 and TRBJ1-5; 9 bases are a match to TRBD1. Germline trimming cut 4 bases from V and 4 bases from J; bases unmatched to any gene: 2. Germline V gives CDR1 KGHSH, CDR2 LQKENI. There are 14 residues in the CDR3. The CDR3, as DNA: TGTGCCAGCTCACTGGGACAGGGTAATCAGCCCCAGCATTTT. It translates to CASSLGQGNQPQHF.

This chain connects TRBV5-1 to TRBJ2-3; TRBD2 might be the D (5 bases). Germline CDR1 reads SGHRS; CDR2 reads YFSETQ. The CDR3 extends over 14 amino acids. V lost 3 bases, J lost 2 bases, and 10 bases lay in between. The CDR3 nucleotides are TGCGCCAGCAGCTCTTACCGGGACACAGATACGCAGTATTTT. This codes for CASSSYRDTDTQYF.

This chain links TRBV7-9 with TRBJ1-4; TRBD1 agrees at 9 bases. Germline trimming cut 8 bases from V and 5 bases from J; bases unmatched to any gene: 6. Germline V CDR1 and CDR2: SEHNR, FQNEAQ (reference sequence). The CDR3 has 14 residues. CDR3 coding DNA: TGTGCCAGCCAGGACAGGGGTACAAATGAAAAACTGTTTTTT. It codes for CASQDRGTNEKLFF. The whole variable domain, filled in from reference TRBV7-9 and TRBJ1-4, reads DTGVSQNPRHKITKRGQNVTFRCDPISEHNRLYWYRQTLGQGPEFLTYFQNEAQLEKSRLLSDRFSAERPKGSFSTLEIQRTEQGDSAMYLCASQDRGTNEKLFFGSGTQLSVL.

The CDR3 region is CTLSRGTHNEQFF. Here the CDR3 DNA reads TGCACCCTGAGCAGGGGTACACACAATGAGCAGTTCTTC. This rearrangement joins TRBV29-1 to TRBJ2-1; TRBD1 is a possible D gene (6 bases). Germline V gene lookup returns CDR1 SQVTM and CDR2 ANQGSEA. This CDR3 has 13 amino acids.

This sequence joins TRBV7-2 and TRBJ1-2; 9 bases match TRBD1. J gave up 2 bases and V 5 bases, and 6 bases lay outside the gene matches. The CDR3 runs to 15 residues. Germline CDR1 is SGHTA and CDR2 is FQGNSA. CDR3 sequence (DNA): TGTGCCAGCAGCCCCCGGACAGGGGCGAACTATGGCTACACCTTC. Protein: CASSPRTGANYGYTF. The full variable domain, in which reference TRBV7-2 and TRBJ1-2 provide the parts outside the CDR3, is GAGVSQSPSNKVTEKGKDVELRCDPISGHTALYWYRQSLGQGLEFLIYFQGNSAPDKSGLPSDRFSAERTGGSVSTLTIQRTQQEDSAVYLCASSPRTGANYGYTFGSGTRLTVV.

V gene TRBV4-3 combines with J gene TRBJ2-7, with D unresolved. The CDR3 has 13 amino acids. V lost 5 bases, J lost 5 bases, and 13 bases lay in between. Germline CDR1 LGHNA, CDR2 YSLEER. In DNA, the CDR3 is TGCGCCAGCAGCAAGGTTCTAGAACACGAGCAGTACTTC. It codes for CASSKVLEHEQYF.

V usage is TRBV15 and J usage is TRBJ2-4, with a tentative D call TRBD1 (6 bases). The germline V gene encodes CDR1 LNHNV and CDR2 YYDKDF (reference sequence). The length of the CDR3 is 14 residues. V lost 4 bases and J lost 5, with 12 bases in between. For the CDR3, the DNA is TGTGCCACCAGCAAACCGGGACAAGAAAACATTCAGTACTTC. Its protein is CATSKPGQENIQYF.

The V and J genes are TRBV6-5 and TRBJ1-2; TRBD1 might be the D (5 bases). Per the germline V gene, CDR1 is MNHEY and CDR2 is SVGAGI. V lost 2 bases, J lost 5 bases, and 15 bases lay in between. CDR3 length: 15 amino acids. This CDR3 reads CASSYHQEGTYGYTF. The CDR3 DNA is TGTGCCAGCAGTTACCATCAGGAGGGGACTTATGGCTACACCTTC.